This T cell receptor (beta chain) was recovered during a study of T cell responses to AZD1222 COVID-19 vaccine (dated by TCRdb to 2020 to 2023). For the wider study: Because spike-specific TCR depth and breadth did not differ between the two schedules, AZD1222 recipients who got a second dose at roughly 4 weeks were pooled with those who got a second dose at roughly 12 weeks. TCR sequencing was performed for 233 trial participants, of whom about 200 were given two doses of AZD1222 and approximately 26 were given two doses of MenACWY control vaccine. Trial participants were enrolled by age into 18-55, 56-69 and 70-plus year subgroups, with approximately 150, 30 and 60 TCR-sequenced participants respectively.

The CDR3 regions of human TCRbeta chains were subjected to immunosequencing. On the authors' methods: TCRs in the repertoires were compared against a reference library of SARS-CoV-2-specific TCRs that had been generated with the MIRA antigen-specificity platform. Breadth was defined as the fraction of unique TCRs that were SARS-CoV-2-associated, and depth was defined as the fraction of total T cells that were SARS-CoV-2-associated. Using the MIRA data, every spike-specific TCR was mapped to the spike region that the TCR reacted to and assigned to either a CD4 or a CD8 class. Log10-transformed breadth and depth values were compared by one-way ANOVA with Sidak's multiple comparisons tests. TCRdb stores this immuneACCESS table with in-frame sequences only. Part of the clones is absent; in the studies checked, under half of the shortfall reflects unresolved V genes, and no reason is known for the rest. V, J and clone size derive from that table, while D and trimming were established from the DNA sequence. The sample profile shows 72,000 or so clones; less than 85% of them were found once. The ten largest clonotypes hold about 20% of the sample.

From the cysteine through the phenylalanine, the CDR3 covers 16 amino acids. This entry keeps only the CDR3 DNA: 48 bases, framed from base 1. The CDR1 and CDR2 encoded by the germline V gene are LGHNA and YNFKEQ. Relative to germline, V is 4 bases shorter and J is 3 bases shorter, with 16 bases between their ends. Taken with the paper, the label for time point translates to: baseline before first vaccination. Vaccinee samples were obtained from the UK trials COV001 and COV002, which included a single-blind randomized controlled phase 2/3 trial of AZD1222 (ChAdOx1 nCoV-19) in healthy adults. For TCRbeta chain sequencing, PBMC samples were collected from trial participants at day 0 and at day 28 after the second dose. The research as a whole found: Participants were mostly white British and included more females than males, and it was suggested by the authors that clonal diversity may have been underestimated. The whole spike protein was spanned by vaccine-associated CD4 TCRs, and dominant responses were seen in regions 160-218 and 743-854. Conclusions about previously exposed vaccinees were limited because only a handful of AZD1222 recipients were SARS-CoV-2 seropositive at baseline. No day 14 peak-response samples were available, so repertoires were characterized only after the peak T cell response. In the small 56-69-year group, the increase in depth fell short of significance, most likely because of low power. After two AZD1222 doses, both the breadth and the depth of spike-specific TCRs were significantly higher than at day 0 and than in MenACWY recipients. Epitopes outside the regions mutated in the B.1.351 and B.1.1.7 variants were reportedly recognized by nearly half of the unique spike-specific TCRs.

Note on this clone: The antigen this receptor binds is unknown. Base qualities were left out, and no much larger clone turns up one base away.

The chain uses TRBV4-2 and TRBJ2-1; a tentative D call is TRBD2 (6 bases match). The material sequenced was peripheral blood, taken on day 0 of AZD1222 vaccination. This TCR was sampled from an adult in good health. CDR3 reads: CASSPPGAGNYNEQFF. In nucleotides, the sequence is TGTGCCAGCAGCCCCCCTGGGGCGGGGAACTACAATGAGCAGTTCTTC.